This TCR beta chain was observed in a study of T cell responses to AZD1222 COVID-19 vaccine. On this clone: Its antigen is not known.

Study-level findings and limits: Recipients of two AZD1222 doses showed rising Spike-specific TCR breadth and depth. CD4 TCRs covered the whole spike, strongest at regions 160-218 and 743-854. The donors showed a predominance of white British ancestry and of females, with possible underestimation of clonal diversity. Sampling that yielded the repertoires occurred only after the peak T cell response.

Assay used: immunoSEQ multiplex PCR; TCRdb lists only in-frame clones, some missing. The sample comprises approximately 110,000 clones, roughly 88% of which are singletons, and 4% to 5.5% rests with the top ten. This specimen was peripheral blood, taken on day 0 of AZD1222 vaccination. This receptor was obtained from an adult in good health.

CDR3 loop: CASSPPLGAGTGELFF. CDR3 nucleotides: TGCGCCAGCAGCCCCCCCTTAGGGGCGGGGACCGGGGAGCTGTTTTTT. The chain combines TRBV4-3 with TRBJ2-2; D is perhaps TRBD2 (6 bases). CDR1 and CDR2 from the germline V gene are LGHNA and YSLEER. V lost 4 bases to trimming and J lost 5 bases, with 17 bases between them. The CDR3 contains 16 residues.